This note documents a single T cell receptor (beta chain) sequence. The antigen is unknown. Within the sample, other DNA sequences also encode this same CDR3. Clones were sequenced by immunoSEQ multiplex PCR, and TCRdb holds only the in-frame ones, with some missing. The table lists approximately 280,000 clones, 88% of them singletons. This sample is drawn from a study of cytomegalovirus exposure and HLA in healthy donors. Overall study findings and caveats: Cytomegalovirus status, reportedly, was diagnosed with high specificity and sensitivity by the classifier. The study put 150 to 200 TCR beta chains on its list as cytomegalovirus-associated.

The length of the CDR3 is 15 residues. Germline lookup yields CDR1 MDHEN and CDR2 SYDVKM. The junction had 4 bases not matched to a gene; V was cut back by 5 bases and J by 0 bases. This TCR was recovered from a woman in her late teens or twenties in good health and CMV-seronegative. The chain combines TRBV28 with TRBJ2-1; TRBD2 aligns across 7 bases. The sequencing input was PBMCs. The CDR3 loop reads CASSPGGSSYNEQFF. For the CDR3, the DNA is TGTGCCAGCAGTCCGGGAGGTAGCTCCTACAATGAGCAGTTCTTC. Together with reference TRBV28 and TRBJ2-1, the CDR3 gives the full variable domain: DVKVTQSSRYLVKRTGEKVFLECVQDMDHENMFWYRQDPGLGLRLIYFSYDVKMKEKGDIPEGYSVSREKKERFSLILESASTNQTSMYLCASSPGGSSYNEQFFGPGTRLTVL.